This TCR beta chain was profiled in a study of blood T cell repertoires in COVID-19. Study at large: The samples span acute and convalescent COVID-19 from the United States, Italy and Spain. The analysed material was cDNA or gDNA that came from T cells, B-cell-depleted T cells, or PBMCs.

The V end lost 5 bases, the J end lost 4 bases, and 14 bases lay between the germline ends. The CDR3 runs 14 residues. Germline V CDR1 and CDR2: MNHEY, SMNVEV (reference sequence). Seattle enrolled patients during active infection and tracked them longitudinally. Sequenced by immunoSEQ multiplex PCR; TCRdb stores in-frame clones only, minus some. The data show approximately 210,000 clones, around four fifths seen once. This chain joins TRBV27 and TRBJ1-1; D might be TRBD1 (5 bases). This sequence originates from a man aged 55 to 70 with COVID-19, enrolled during active disease. The sequenced sample consisted of peripheral blood. This CDR3 is CASSAQGRGTEAFF. The CDR3 DNA reads TGTGCCAGCAGTGCCCAGGGAAGGGGCACTGAAGCTTTCTTT.